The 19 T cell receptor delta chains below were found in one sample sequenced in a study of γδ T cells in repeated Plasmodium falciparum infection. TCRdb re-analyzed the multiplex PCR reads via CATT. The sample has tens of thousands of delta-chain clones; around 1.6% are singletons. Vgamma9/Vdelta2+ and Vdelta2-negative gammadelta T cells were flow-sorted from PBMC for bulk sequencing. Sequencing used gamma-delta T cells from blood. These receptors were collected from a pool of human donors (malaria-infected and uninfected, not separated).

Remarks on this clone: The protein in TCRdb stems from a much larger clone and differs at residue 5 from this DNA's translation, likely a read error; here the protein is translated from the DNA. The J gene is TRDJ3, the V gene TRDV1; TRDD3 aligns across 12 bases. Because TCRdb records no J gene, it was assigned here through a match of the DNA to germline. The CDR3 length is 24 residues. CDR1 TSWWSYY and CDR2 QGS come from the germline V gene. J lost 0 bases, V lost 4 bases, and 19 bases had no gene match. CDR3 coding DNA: TGTGCTCTTGGGGGAAGGCCCTACCTTCCAACTGGGGGATACTTCTCCTGGGACACCCGACAGATGTTTTTC. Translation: CALGGRPYLPTGGYFSWDTRQMFF.

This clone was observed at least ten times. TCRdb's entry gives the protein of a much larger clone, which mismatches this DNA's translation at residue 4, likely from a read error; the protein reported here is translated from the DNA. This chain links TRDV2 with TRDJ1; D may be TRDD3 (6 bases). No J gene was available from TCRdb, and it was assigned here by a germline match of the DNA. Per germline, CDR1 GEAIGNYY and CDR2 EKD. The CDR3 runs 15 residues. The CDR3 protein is CACGTLGLKTDKLIF. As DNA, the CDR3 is TGTGCCTGTGGCACCCTGGGGCTAAAAACCGATAAACTCATCTTT.

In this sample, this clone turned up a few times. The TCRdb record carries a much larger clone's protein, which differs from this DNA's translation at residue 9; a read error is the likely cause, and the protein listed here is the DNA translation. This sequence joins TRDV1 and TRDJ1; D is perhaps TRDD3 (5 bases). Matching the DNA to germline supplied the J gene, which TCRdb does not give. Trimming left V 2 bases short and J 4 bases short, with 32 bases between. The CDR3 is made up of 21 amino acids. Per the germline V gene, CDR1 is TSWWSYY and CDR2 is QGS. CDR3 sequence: CALGETLAPGASSHTGDKLIF. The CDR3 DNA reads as TGTGCTCTTGGGGAAACTCTAGCTCCGGGGGCCTCATCCCATACCGGCGATAAACTCATCTTT.

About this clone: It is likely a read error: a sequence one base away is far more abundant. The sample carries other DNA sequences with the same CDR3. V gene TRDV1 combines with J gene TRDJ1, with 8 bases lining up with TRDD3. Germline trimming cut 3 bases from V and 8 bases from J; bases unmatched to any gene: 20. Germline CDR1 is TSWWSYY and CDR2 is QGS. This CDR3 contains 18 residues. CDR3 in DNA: TGTGCTCTTGGGGACCCCCTCGGTTCTTTACTGGGGGCCTTCAAACTCATCTTT. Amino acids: CALGDPLGSLLGAFKLIF.

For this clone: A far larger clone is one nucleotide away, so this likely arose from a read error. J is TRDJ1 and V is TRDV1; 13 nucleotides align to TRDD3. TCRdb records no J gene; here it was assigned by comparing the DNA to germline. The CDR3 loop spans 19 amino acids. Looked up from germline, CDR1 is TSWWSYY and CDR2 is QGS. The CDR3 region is CALGVPYWGIRSYTDKLIF. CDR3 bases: TGTGCTCTTGGGGTCCCGTACTGGGGGATACGGTCGTACACCGACAAACTCATCTTT.

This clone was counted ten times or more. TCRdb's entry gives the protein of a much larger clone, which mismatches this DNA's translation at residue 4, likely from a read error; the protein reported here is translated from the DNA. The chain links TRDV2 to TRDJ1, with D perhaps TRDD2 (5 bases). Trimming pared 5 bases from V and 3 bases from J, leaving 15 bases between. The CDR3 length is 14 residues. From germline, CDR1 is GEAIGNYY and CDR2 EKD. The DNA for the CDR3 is TGTGCCTGTGGCTTCCCCTCTCTGCCCGATAAACTCATCTTT. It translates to CACGFPSLPDKLIF.

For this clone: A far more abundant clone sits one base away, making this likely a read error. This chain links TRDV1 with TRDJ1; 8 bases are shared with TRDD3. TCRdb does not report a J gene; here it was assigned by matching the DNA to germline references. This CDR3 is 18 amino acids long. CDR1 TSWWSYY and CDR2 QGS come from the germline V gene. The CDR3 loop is CALGEPLRDTWQADKLIF. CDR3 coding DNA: TGCGCTCTTGGGGAACCTTTAAGGGATACGTGGCAGGCCGATAAACTCATCTTT.

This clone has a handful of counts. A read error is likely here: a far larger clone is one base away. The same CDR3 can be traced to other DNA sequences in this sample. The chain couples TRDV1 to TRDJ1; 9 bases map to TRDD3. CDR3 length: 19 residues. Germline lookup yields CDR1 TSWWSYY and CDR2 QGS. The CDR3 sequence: CALGDPFQGGYLYTDKLIF. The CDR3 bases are TGTGCTCTCGGGGACCCCTTCCAAGGGGGATACTTGTACACCGATAAACTCATCTTT.

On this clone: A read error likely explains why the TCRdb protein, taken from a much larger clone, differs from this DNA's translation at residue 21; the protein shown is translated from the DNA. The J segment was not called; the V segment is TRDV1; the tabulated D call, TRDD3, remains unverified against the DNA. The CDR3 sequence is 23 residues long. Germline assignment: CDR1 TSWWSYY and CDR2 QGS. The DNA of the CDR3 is TGTGCTCTTGGGGAATTTTTTCCGTTTTCCTACGTGGGGGGATACGTAGCCACCGATAAACCCATCTTT. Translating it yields CALGEFFPFSYVGGYVATDKPIF.

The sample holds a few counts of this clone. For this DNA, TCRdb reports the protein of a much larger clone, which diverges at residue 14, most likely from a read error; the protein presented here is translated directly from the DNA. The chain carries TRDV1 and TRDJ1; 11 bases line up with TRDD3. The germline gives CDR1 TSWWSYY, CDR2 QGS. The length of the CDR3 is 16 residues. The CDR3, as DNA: TGTGCTCTTGGGGCCGGCCTGGGGGATACATTCAACAAACCCATCTTT. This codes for CALGAGLGDTFNKPIF.

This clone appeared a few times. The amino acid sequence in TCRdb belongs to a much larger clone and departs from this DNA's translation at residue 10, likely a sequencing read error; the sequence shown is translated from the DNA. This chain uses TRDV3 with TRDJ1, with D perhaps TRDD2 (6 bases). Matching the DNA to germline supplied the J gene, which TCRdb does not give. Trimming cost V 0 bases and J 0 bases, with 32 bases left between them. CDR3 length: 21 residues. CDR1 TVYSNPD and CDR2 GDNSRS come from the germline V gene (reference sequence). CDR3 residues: CAFRAPSPLVAIWAYTDKLIF. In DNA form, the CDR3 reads TGTGCCTTTAGAGCGCCTTCCCCCCTGGTGGCCATATGGGCGTACACCGATAAACTCATCTTT.

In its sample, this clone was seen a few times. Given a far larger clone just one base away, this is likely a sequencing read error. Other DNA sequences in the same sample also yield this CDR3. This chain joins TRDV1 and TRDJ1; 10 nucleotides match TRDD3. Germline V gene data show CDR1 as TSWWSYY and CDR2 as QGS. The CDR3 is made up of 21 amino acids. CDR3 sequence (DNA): TGTGCTCTTGGGGCAGGAGATTCCTACTTCGGGGGATACGGAGGCACCGATAAGCTCATCTTT. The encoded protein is CALGAGDSYFGGYGGTDKLIF.

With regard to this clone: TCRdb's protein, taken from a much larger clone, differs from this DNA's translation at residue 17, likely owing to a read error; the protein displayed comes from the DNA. CDR3 DNA: TGTGCTCTTGGGGAAGGGACAACCCTCCTTTCCTCTCGTACTGGGGGATGCGGCTGGGGACCCGATAAACTCATCTTT. This encodes CALGEGTTLLSSRTGGCGWGPDKLIF. The J gene is TRDJ1, the V gene TRDV1; 10 positions agree with TRDD3. The J gene was missing in TCRdb and was found by matching the end of the DNA to germline. In germline, CDR1 is TSWWSYY, CDR2 QGS. This CDR3 comprises 26 residues. The V gene end was trimmed by 2 bases and the J gene end by 3 bases; junction bases not matched to a gene: 36.

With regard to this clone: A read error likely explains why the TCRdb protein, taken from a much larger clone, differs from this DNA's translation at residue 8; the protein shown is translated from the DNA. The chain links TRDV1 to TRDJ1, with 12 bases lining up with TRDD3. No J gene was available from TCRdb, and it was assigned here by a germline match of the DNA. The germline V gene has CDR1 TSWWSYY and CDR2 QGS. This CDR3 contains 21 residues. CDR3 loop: CALGEPALHWGIHFATDKLIF. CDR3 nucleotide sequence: TGTGCTCTCGGGGAACCGGCCCTCCACTGGGGGATACACTTTGCCACCGATAAACTCATCTTT.

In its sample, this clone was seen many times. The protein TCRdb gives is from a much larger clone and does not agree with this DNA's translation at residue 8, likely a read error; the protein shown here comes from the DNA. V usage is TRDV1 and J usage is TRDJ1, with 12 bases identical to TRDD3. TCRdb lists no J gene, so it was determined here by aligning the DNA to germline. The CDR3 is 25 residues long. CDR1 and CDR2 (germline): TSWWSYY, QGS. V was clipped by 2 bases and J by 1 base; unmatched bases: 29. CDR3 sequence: CALGEKASLHLPYWGILARTDKLIF. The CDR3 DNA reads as TGTGCTCTTGGGGAAAAGGCCTCCCTACACCTTCCGTACTGGGGGATACTCGCACGCACCGATAAACTCATCTTT.

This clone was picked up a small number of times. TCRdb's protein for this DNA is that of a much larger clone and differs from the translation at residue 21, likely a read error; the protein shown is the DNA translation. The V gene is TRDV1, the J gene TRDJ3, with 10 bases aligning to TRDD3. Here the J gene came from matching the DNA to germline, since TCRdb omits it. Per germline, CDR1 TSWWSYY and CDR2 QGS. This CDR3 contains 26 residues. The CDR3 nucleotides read TGTGCTCTTGGGGGAACTAAAGTCCAAAAGGGGGATACGCTTAGGGAGTTCTCCTGGGACGCCCGACAGATGTTTTTC. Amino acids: CALGGTKVQKGDTLREFSWDARQMFF.

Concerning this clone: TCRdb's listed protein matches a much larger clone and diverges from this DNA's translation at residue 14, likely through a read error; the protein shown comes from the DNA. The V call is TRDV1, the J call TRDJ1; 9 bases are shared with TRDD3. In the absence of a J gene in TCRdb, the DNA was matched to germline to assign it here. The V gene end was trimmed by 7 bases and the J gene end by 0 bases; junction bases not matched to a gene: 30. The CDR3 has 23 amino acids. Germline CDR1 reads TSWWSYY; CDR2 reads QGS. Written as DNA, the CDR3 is TGTGCTCTTGCGGGGCCTTCCTCCACTATCTACTGGGGGACTTCGCCCCACACCGATAAACTCATCTTT. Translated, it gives CALAGPSSTIYWGTSPHTDKLIF.

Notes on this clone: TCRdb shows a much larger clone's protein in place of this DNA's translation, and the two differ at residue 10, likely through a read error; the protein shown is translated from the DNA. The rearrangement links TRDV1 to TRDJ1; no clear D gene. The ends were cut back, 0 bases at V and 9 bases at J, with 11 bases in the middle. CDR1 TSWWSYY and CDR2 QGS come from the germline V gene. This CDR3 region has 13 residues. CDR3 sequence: CALGELERKELIF. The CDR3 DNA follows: TGTGCTCTTGGGGAACTAGAACGGAAAGAACTCATCTTT.

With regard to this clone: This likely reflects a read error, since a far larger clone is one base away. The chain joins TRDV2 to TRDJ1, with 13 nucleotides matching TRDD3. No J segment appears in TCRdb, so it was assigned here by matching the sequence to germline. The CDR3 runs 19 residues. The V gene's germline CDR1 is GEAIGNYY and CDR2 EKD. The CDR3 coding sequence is TGCGCCTGTGACACCGTTGCGACTGGGGGATACGGGTACACCGATAAACTCATCTTT. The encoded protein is CACDTVATGGYGYTDKLIF.